The clone carrying this T cell receptor beta chain was counted between two and nine times. Its antigen is still unknown. The sample comes from a study of T-cell reconstitution after alpha-beta-depleted transplantation in children. Study-wide points: There were reportedly several hundred expanded graft clones from which alpha-beta T cells came about two months after transplant. T-cell counts and diversity were attributed mostly to newly produced T cells one year after transplant. The origin of high day-60 TCRbeta diversity in some patients lay in surviving recipient T cells and thymic progenitors.

During its preparation, the TCRbeta library received unique molecular identifiers. TCRdb reprocessed the PCR reads via MiXCR and lists one record per CDR3 protein. The sample contains about 400,000 distinct CDR3 sequences, about 16% of which appear only once. Germline V gives CDR1 SNHLY, CDR2 FYNNEI. The ends lost 2 bases at V and 11 bases at J; junction bases unmatched: 2. The CDR3 is 11 amino acids. The clonotype comes from a boy younger than two who had a stem cell transplant for Wiskott-Aldrich syndrome, so the T cells may come from the graft donor. This sequence joins TRBV2 and TRBJ2-7; 8 positions agree with TRBD1. The sample consisted of PBMCs, mostly from graft donor cells, taken 360 days after TCRalphabeta/CD19-depleted stem cell transplant. The CDR3 region is CASSELGQEYF. The CDR3 nucleotides read TGTGCCAGCAGTGAACTGGGACAGGAGTACTTC.